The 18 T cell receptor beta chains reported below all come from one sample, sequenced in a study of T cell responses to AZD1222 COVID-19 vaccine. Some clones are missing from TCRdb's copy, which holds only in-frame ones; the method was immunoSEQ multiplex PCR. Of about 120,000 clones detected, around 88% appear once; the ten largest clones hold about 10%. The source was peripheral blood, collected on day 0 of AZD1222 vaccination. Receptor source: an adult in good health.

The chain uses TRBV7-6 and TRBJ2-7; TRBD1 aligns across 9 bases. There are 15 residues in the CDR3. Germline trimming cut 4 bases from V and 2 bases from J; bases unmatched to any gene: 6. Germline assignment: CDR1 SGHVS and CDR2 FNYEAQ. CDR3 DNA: TGTGCCAGCAGCTGGGGACAGGGAAATACCTACGAGCAGTACTTC. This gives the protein CASSWGQGNTYEQYF.

The CDR3 reads CSAAQGKETQYF. In nucleotides, the CDR3 is TGCAGCGCAGCACAGGGTAAAGAGACCCAGTACTTC. The chain is built from TRBV29-1 and TRBJ2-5; D may be TRBD1 (6 bases). The germline V gene has CDR1 SQVTM and CDR2 ANQGSEA. V was clipped by 7 bases and J by 3 bases, with 12 bases between them. This CDR3 comprises 12 residues.

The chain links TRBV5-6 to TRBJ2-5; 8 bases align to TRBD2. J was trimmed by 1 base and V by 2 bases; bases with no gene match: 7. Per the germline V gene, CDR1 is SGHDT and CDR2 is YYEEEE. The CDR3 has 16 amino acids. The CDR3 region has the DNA TGTGCCAGCAGCTTTCTTGCGGGGGGTACCCAAGAGACCCAGTACTTC. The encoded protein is CASSFLAGGTQETQYF.

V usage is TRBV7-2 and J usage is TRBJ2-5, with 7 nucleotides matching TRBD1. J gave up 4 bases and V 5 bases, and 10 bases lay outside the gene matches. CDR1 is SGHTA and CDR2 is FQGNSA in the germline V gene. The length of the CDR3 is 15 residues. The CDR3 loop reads CASSQPWAGGETQYF. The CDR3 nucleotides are TGTGCCAGCAGCCAACCTTGGGCAGGGGGAGAGACCCAGTACTTC.

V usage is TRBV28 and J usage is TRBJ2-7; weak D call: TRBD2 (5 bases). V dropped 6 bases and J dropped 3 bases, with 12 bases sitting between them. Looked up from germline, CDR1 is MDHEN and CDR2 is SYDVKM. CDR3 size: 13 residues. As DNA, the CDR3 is TGTGCCAGCAGACTGACGGGGTTCTACGAGCAGTACTTC. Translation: CASRLTGFYEQYF.

The CDR3 DNA sequence: TGTGCCAGTAGTTCCTACAATGAGCAGTTCTTC. Amino acids: CASSSYNEQFF. The rearrangement uses TRBV19 and TRBJ2-1; D unresolved. This CDR3 has 11 amino acids. The V gene lost 5 bases and the J gene lost 1 base, with 0 bases spanning the gap. Germline CDR1 and CDR2: LNHDA and SQIVND (reference sequence).

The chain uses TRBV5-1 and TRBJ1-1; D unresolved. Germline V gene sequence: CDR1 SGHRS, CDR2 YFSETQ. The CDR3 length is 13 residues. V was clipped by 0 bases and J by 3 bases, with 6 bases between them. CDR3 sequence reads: CASSLGEYTEAFF. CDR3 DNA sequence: TGCGCCAGCAGCTTGGGGGAATACACTGAAGCTTTCTTT. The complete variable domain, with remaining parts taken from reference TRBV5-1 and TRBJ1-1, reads KAGVTQTPRYLIKTRGQQVTLSCSPISGHRSVSWYQQTPGQGLQFLFEYFSETQRNKGNFPGRFSGRQFSNSRSEMNVSTLELGDSALYLCASSLGEYTEAFFGQGTRLTVV.

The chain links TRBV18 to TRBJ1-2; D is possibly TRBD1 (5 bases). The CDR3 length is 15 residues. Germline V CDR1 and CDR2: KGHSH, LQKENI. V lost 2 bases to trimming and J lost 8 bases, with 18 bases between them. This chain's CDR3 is CASSPNQQDFGGYTF. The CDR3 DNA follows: TGTGCCAGCTCACCAAATCAACAGGACTTCGGCGGCTACACCTTC.

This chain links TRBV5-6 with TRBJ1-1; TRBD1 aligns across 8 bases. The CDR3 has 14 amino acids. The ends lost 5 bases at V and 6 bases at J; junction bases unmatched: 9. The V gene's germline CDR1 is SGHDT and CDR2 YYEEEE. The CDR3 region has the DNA TGTGCCAGCAGGCGAGGACAGGGTAGTTCTGAAGCTTTCTTT. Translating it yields CASRRGQGSSEAFF.

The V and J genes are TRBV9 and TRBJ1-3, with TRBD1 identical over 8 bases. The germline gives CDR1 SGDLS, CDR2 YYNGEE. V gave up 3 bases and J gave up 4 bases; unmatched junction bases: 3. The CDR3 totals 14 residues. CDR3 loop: CASSATGEGNTIYF. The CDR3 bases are TGTGCCAGCAGCGCGACAGGGGAGGGAAACACCATATATTTT. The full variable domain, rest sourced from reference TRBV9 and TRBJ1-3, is DSGVTQTPKHLITATGQRVTLRCSPRSGDLSVYWYQQSLDQGLQFLIQYYNGEERAKGNILERFSAQQFPDLHSELNLSSLELGDSALYFCASSATGEGNTIYFGEGSWLTVV.

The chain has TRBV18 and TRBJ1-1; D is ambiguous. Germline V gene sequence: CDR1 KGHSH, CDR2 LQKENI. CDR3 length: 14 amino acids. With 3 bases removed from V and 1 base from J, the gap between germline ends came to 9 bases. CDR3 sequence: CASSPSGENTEAFF. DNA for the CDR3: TGTGCCAGCTCACCCTCTGGAGAGAACACTGAAGCTTTCTTT. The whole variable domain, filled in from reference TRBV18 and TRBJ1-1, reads NAGVMQNPRHLVRRRGQEARLRCSPMKGHSHVYWYRQLPEEGLKFMVYLQKENIIDESGMPKERFSAEFPKEGPSILRIQQVVRGDSAAYFCASSPSGENTEAFFGQGTRLTVV.

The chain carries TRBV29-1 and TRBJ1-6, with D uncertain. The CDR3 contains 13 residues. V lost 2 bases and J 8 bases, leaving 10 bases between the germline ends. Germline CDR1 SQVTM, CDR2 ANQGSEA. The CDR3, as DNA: TGCAGCGTTGAATTGGATAGGGATTCACCCCTCCACTTT. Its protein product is CSVELDRDSPLHF. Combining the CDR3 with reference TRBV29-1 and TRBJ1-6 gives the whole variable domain SAVISQKPSRDICQRGTSLTIQCQVDSQVTMMFWYRQQPGQSLTLIATANQGSEATYESGFVIDKFPISRPNLTFSTLTVSNMSPEDSSIYLCSVELDRDSPLHFGNGTRLTVT.

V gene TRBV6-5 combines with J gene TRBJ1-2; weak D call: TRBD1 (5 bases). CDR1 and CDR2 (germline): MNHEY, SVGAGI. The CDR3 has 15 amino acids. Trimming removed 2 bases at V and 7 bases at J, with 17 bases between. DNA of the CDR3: TGTGCCAGCAGTTACAATCGGGGGGGTGAGGCTGGCTACACCTTC. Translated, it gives CASSYNRGGEAGYTF.

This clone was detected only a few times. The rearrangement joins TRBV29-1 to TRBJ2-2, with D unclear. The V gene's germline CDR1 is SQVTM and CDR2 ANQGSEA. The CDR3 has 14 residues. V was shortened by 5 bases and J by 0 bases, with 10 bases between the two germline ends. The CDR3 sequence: CSVKAGSNTGELFF. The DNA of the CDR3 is TGCAGCGTTAAGGCTGGATCGAACACCGGGGAGCTGTTTTTT.

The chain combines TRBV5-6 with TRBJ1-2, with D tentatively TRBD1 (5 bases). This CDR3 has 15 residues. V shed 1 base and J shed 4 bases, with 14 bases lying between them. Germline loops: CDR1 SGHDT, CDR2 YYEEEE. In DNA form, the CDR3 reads TGTGCCAGCAGCTTGTACCGATCAGGGACCTATGGCTACACCTTC. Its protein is CASSLYRSGTYGYTF.

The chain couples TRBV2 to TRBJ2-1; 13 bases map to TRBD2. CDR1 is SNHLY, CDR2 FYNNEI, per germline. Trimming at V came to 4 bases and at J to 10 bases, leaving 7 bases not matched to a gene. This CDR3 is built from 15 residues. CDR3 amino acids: CASSGGLAGVQEQFF. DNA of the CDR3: TGTGCCAGCAGTGGAGGACTAGCGGGGGTCCAGGAGCAGTTCTTC.

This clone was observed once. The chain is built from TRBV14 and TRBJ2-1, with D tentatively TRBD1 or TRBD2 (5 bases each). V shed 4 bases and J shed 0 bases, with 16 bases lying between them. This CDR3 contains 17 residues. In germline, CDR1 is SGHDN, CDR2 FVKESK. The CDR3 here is CASSPRFGAGSYNEQFF. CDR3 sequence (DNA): TGTGCCAGCAGCCCCCGCTTTGGGGCGGGCTCCTACAATGAGCAGTTCTTC.

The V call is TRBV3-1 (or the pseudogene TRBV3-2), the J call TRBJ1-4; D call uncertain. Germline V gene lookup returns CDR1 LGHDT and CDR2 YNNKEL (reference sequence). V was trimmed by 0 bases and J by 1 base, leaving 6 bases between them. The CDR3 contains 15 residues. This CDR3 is CASSQDAGTNEKLFF. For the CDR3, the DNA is TGTGCCAGCAGCCAAGATGCTGGAACTAATGAAAAACTGTTTTTT.